The 9 T cell receptor beta chains presented below share a single source sample, sequenced in a study of sequential checkpoint blockade in melanoma. Some clones are missing from TCRdb's copy, which holds only in-frame ones; the method was immunoSEQ multiplex PCR. The table includes some 40,000 clones, 70% to 90% detected once. Specified treatment: randomized to nivolumab then ipilimumab (arm A) or the reverse (arm B). The material sequenced was CD8+ T cells sorted from blood (inferred from file names), taken from a patient given nivolumab and ipilimumab in sequence. Receptors originate from a human donor with melanoma.

The chain employs TRBV6-5 and TRBJ1-4; TRBD1 aligns across 9 bases. Losses at the gene ends were 5 bases for V and 10 bases for J; bases not matched to a gene: 8. This CDR3 is built from 14 residues. The germline V gene encodes CDR1 MNHEY and CDR2 SVGAGI. CDR3 nucleotides: TGTGCCAGCAGTCCCGAATCGACAGGGGGAAAACTGTTTTTT. Its translation: CASSPESTGGKLFF.

This chain uses TRBV7-3 with TRBJ2-3, with D possibly being TRBD2 (5 bases). CDR3 length equals 15 residues. V was clipped by 8 bases and J by 6 bases, with 21 bases between them. From germline, CDR1 is SGHTA and CDR2 FQGTGA. CDR3 region: CASQRPEMDSDTQYF. The CDR3 bases are TGTGCCAGCCAAAGGCCAGAAATGGACTCCGATACGCAGTATTTT.

The chain carries TRBV7-6 and TRBJ1-1; 9 positions match TRBD1. The CDR3 runs to 16 residues. The V and J ends lost 4 bases and 1 base, in that order; junction bases with no gene match: 7. Germline V lookup: CDR1 SGHVS, CDR2 FNYEAQ. DNA for the CDR3: TGTGCCAGCAGCTCGTTAACGGGACAGGGGAACACTGAAGCTTTCTTT. It is translated as CASSSLTGQGNTEAFF.

This clone was found a few times. CDR3 in DNA: TGCGCCAGCAGTAAATCGAACACCGGGGAGCTGTTTTTT. Residues: CASSKSNTGELFF. The gene calls are TRBV4-1 and TRBJ2-2; D remains unclear. Looked up from germline, CDR1 is MGHRA and CDR2 is YSYEKL. V lost 6 bases, J lost 0 bases, and 5 bases lay in between. This CDR3 is 13 amino acids long.

V gene TRBV7-9 combines with J gene TRBJ2-1, with 8 bases fitting TRBD2. CDR1 and CDR2 from the germline V gene are SEHNR and FQNEAQ (reference sequence). The CDR3 contains 16 residues. J was trimmed by 3 bases and V by 6 bases; bases with no gene match: 10. Here the CDR3 DNA reads TGTGCCAGCAGTCCATTAGCGGGATCAAACTACAATGAGCAGTTCTTC. It codes for CASSPLAGSNYNEQFF. Drawing the rest from reference TRBV7-9 and TRBJ2-1, the complete variable domain is DTGVSQNPRHKITKRGQNVTFRCDPISEHNRLYWYRQTLGQGPEFLTYFQNEAQLEKSRLLSDRFSAERPKGSFSTLEIQRTEQGDSAMYLCASSPLAGSNYNEQFFGPGTRLTVL.

This clone was counted a few times. Because it lacks the conserved phenylalanine or tryptophan at the end, this CDR3 is likely a read error. The limits of the CDR3 on the DNA are not certain, so only TCRdb's listed CDR3 is given. CDR3 in amino acids: CASSLVDIRI. This rearrangement joins TRBV7-6 to TRBJ1-2; the DNA was not compared with TRBD1, the D call given in the table. Germline V gives CDR1 SGHVS, CDR2 FNYEAQ. The CDR3 spans 10 residues, counting both ends.

The chain is built from TRBV5-1 and TRBJ2-7; no reliable D call. V lost 4 bases and J 3 bases, leaving 17 bases between the germline ends. The CDR3 totals 15 residues. CDR1 is SGHRS, CDR2 YFSETQ, per germline. CDR3 protein: CASSPGPSRNYEQYF. The CDR3 DNA reads TGCGCCAGCAGCCCGGGTCCGTCGAGGAACTACGAGCAGTACTTC.

The rearrangement links TRBV27 to TRBJ2-7, with D tentatively TRBD1 (6 bases). The CDR3 is 13 residues long. Germline CDR1 is MNHEY and CDR2 is SMNVEV (reference sequence). Trimming took 3 bases from V and 2 from J, leaving 8 bases between them. The CDR3 sequence: CASSLQGTYEQYF. CDR3 nucleotides: TGTGCCAGCAGTTTGCAGGGGACCTACGAGCAGTACTTC.

The chain employs TRBV9 and TRBJ1-3; 8 bases align to TRBD1. V dropped 0 bases and J dropped 6; count of bases not matched to a gene: 8. This CDR3 comprises 16 residues. Germline CDR1 and CDR2: SGDLS and YYNGEE. The CDR3 DNA sequence: TGTGCCAGCAGCGTAGCAGGCGGACAGGGCGCAAACACCATATATTTT. The encoded protein is CASSVAGGQGANTIYF.